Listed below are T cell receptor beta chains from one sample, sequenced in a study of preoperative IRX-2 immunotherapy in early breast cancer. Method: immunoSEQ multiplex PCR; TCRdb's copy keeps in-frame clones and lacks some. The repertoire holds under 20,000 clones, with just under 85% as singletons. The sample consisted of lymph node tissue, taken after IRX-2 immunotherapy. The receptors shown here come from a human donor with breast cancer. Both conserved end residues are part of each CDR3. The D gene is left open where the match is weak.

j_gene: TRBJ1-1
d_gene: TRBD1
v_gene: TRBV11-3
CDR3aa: CASSRGQGRTEAFF

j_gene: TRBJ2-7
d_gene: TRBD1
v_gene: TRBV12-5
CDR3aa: CASGLDRTGGYEQYF

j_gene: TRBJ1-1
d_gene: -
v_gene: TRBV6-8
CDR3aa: CASSYRTGTTEAFF

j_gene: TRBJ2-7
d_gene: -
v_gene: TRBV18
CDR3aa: CASSSDDRPSYEQYF

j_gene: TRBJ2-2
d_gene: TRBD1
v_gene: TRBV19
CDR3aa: CASTSSDRALTGELFF

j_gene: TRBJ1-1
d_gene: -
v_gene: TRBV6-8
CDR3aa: CASSERRSVTEAFF

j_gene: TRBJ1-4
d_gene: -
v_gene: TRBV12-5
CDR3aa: CASGLAGTGDEKLFF

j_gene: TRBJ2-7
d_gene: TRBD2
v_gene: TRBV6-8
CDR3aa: CASSGRAGALSYEQYF

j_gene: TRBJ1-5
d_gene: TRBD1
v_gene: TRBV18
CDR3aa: CASSPSDRGLNQPQHF

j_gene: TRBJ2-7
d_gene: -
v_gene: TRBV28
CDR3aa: CASSSATDQSYEQYF

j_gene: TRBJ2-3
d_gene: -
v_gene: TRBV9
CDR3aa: CASSVLEQDTDTQYF

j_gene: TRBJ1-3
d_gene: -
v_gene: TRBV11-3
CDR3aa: CASSLPQILSGNTIYF

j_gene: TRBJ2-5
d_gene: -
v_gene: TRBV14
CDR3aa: CASSAPWPGKKYF

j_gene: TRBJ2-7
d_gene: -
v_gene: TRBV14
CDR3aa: CASSQGVTLRYEQYF

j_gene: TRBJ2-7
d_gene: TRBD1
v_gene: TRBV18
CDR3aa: CASSLNTGGAYEQYF

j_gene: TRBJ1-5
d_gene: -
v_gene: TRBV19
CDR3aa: CASSIDQVGVWNQPQHF

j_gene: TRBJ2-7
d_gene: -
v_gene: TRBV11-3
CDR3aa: CASSLGQFGRGEQYF

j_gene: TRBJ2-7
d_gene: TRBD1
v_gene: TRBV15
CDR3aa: CATSLSTGTLYEQYF

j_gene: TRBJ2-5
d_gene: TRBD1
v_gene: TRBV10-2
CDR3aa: CATRTGGGETQYF

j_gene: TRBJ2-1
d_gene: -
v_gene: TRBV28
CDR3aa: CASSPRDSLPGEQFF

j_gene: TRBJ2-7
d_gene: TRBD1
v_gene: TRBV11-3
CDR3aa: CASSLGTGDLYEQYF

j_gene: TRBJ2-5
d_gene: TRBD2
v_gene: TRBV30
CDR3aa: CAWTLAGQETQYF